The entry that follows covers one T cell receptor beta chain sequence. This record belongs to a study of shared clonotypes between healthy human individuals. Profiled with immunoSEQ multiplex PCR; TCRdb holds only in-frame clones, not every one. The sample shows 1.4 million to 1.5 million clones, around 97% of them seen only once. The clonotype originates from a man aged 30 to 39 in good health. What was sequenced was naive CD4+ T cells sorted from blood. Stated subset: CD45RA+ positively selected.

CDR3: CASSEVIGELFF. CDR3 in DNA: TGTGCCAGCAGTGAAGTTATCGGGGAGCTGTTTTTT. The chain employs TRBV6-1 and TRBJ2-2; D is unresolved. Trimming left V 1 base short and J 7 bases short, with 4 bases between. Per the germline V gene, CDR1 is MNHNS and CDR2 is SASEGT. The CDR3 runs 12 residues.